This T cell receptor beta chain was sequenced during a study of T cells in Graves' hyperthyroidism and ophthalmopathy. Study findings and constraints: Blood also held most thyroid clonotypes expanded beyond 0.001.

The CDR3 has 16 amino acids. CDR1 and CDR2 (germline): MDHEN, SYDVKM. In this sample, this clonotype turned up a few times. Its antigen remains unknown. This clone may be a read error of a much larger clone one base away. Subjects with ophthalmopathy showed a Clinical Activity Score no lower than 3, a NOSPECS grade no lower than 4, and a duration shorter than 3 months. TCR beta CDR3 region amplification was performed from RNA transcripts. Primed by the HTBI set, a first-round RT-PCR was run on the TCR CDR3. A single record per CDR3 protein comes from TCRdb applying MiXCR to the multiplex PCR reads. This table has over 250,000 distinct CDR3 sequences, approximately 17% appearing once.

The specimen was blood. This sequence was found in a woman aged 55 to 70 with Graves' ophthalmopathy. The rearrangement uses TRBV28 and TRBJ1-2; 7 nucleotides agree with TRBD1. The CDR3 is CASQPPFDREGYDYTF. In nucleotides, the CDR3 is TGTGCCAGCCAGCCCCCCTTTGACAGGGAAGGCTATGACTACACCTTC.